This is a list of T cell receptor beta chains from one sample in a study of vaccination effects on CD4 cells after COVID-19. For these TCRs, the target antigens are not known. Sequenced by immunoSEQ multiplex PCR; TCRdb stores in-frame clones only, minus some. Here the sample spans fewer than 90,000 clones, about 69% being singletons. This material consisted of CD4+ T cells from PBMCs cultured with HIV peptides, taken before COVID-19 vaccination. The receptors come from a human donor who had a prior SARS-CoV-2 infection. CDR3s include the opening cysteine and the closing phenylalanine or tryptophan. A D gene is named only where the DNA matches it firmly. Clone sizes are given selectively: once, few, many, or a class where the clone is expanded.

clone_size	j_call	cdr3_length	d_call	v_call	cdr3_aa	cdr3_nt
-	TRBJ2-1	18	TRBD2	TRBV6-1	CASSEGRLAGFSYNEQFF	TGTGCCAGCAGTGAAGGGAGACTAGCGGGGTTCTCCTACAATGAGCAGTTCTTC
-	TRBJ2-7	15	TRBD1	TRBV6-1	CASSETWTGAGEQYF	TGTGCCAGCAGTGAGACCTGGACAGGGGCCGGGGAGCAGTACTTC
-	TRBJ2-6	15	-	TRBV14	CASSQRGSGANVLTF	TGTGCCAGCAGCCAGCGCGGCAGTGGGGCCAACGTCCTGACTTTC
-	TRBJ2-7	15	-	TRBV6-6	CASRNSGTPPYEQYF	TGTGCCAGCAGGAACTCCGGGACACCTCCCTACGAGCAGTACTTC
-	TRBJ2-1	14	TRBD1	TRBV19	CASSMSRDRAKQFF	TGTGCCAGTAGTATGAGCCGGGACAGGGCTAAGCAGTTCTTC
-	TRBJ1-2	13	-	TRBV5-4	CASSADSNYGYTF	TGTGCCAGCAGCGCCGACTCAAACTATGGCTACACCTTC
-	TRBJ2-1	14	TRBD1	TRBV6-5	CASRHGTEYNEQFF	TGTGCCAGCAGGCACGGGACAGAATACAATGAGCAGTTCTTC
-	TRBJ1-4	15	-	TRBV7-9	CASSFGRDSDEKLFF	TGTGCCAGCAGCTTTGGCAGGGATTCGGATGAAAAACTGTTTTTT
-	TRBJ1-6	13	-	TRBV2	CASSEGGDSPLHF	TGTGCCAGCAGTGAAGGGGGGGATTCACCCCTCCACTTT
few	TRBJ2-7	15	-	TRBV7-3	CASSLALVPSYEQYF	TGTGCCAGCAGCCTAGCACTAGTCCCCTCCTACGAGCAGTACTTC
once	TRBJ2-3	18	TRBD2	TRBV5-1	CASSKGLAGGVSTDTQYF	TGCGCCAGCAGCAAGGGACTAGCGGGGGGCGTGAGCACAGATACGCAGTATTTT
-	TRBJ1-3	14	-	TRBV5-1	CASSKDSSGNTIYF	TGCGCCAGCAGCAAGGACAGCTCTGGAAACACCATATATTTT
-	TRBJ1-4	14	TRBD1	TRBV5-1	CASSLTGGIEKLFF	TGCGCCAGCAGCTTGACAGGGGGAATTGAAAAACTGTTTTTT
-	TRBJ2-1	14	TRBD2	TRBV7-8	CASSTRLAGGEQFF	TGTGCCAGCAGCACAAGACTAGCGGGAGGGGAGCAGTTCTTC
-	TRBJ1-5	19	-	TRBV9	CASRIPFTGPYYSNQPQHF	TGTGCCAGCAGAATTCCGTTTACGGGACCCTACTATAGCAATCAGCCCCAGCATTTT
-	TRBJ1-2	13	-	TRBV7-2	CASSPPRIYGYTF	TGTGCCAGCAGCCCCCCTCGAATCTATGGCTACACCTTC
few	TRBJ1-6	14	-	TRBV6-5	CASRPAEYNSPLHF	TGTGCCAGTCGACCAGCCGAGTATAATTCACCCCTCCACTTT
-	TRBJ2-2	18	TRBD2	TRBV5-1	CASSPTGLAGGGTGELFF	TGCGCCAGCAGCCCCACGGGACTAGCGGGAGGAGGCACCGGGGAGCTGTTTTTT
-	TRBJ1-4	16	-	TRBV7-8	CASFPARLMEYEKLFF	TGTGCCAGCTTCCCTGCCCGGCTCATGGAGTACGAAAAACTGTTTTTT
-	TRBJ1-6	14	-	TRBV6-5	CASSYRTGRTPLHF	TGTGCCAGCAGCTATAGGACGGGCCGGACACCCCTCCACTTT
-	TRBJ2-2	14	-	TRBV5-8	CASSFQLNTGELFF	TGTGCCAGCAGCTTCCAGCTGAACACCGGGGAGCTGTTTTTT
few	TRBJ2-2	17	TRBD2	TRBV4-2	CASSQEDSGSIPGELFF	TGTGCCAGCAGCCAAGAGGACAGCGGGAGTATCCCCGGGGAGCTGTTTTTT
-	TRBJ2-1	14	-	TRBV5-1	CASSLGQFYNEQFF	TGCGCCAGCAGCTTGGGTCAGTTTTACAATGAGCAGTTCTTC
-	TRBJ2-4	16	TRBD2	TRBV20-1	CSASWASGTMDNIQYF	TGCAGTGCTAGTTGGGCTAGCGGGACCATGGACAACATTCAGTACTTC
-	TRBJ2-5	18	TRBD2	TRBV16	CASSQWSSGRALEETQYF	TGTGCCAGCAGCCAATGGTCTAGCGGGAGGGCCTTGGAAGAGACCCAGTACTTC
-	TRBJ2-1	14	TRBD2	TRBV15	CATSRDAAGGPRFF	TGTGCCACCAGCAGAGATGCGGCGGGGGGGCCTCGCTTCTTC
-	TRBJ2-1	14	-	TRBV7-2	CASSPSWGYNEQFF	TGTGCCAGCAGTCCCTCTTGGGGCTACAATGAGCAGTTCTTC
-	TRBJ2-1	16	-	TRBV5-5	CASSLYRDTSYNEQFF	TGTGCCAGCAGCTTGTACAGGGACACGTCCTACAATGAGCAGTTCTTC
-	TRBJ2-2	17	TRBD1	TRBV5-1	CASSRRDNHRGPGELFF	TGCGCCAGCAGCCGAAGAGATAATCACAGGGGGCCCGGGGAGCTGTTTTTT
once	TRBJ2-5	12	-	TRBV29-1	CSVVLAAETQYF	TGCAGCGTAGTCCTAGCCGCAGAGACCCAGTACTTC
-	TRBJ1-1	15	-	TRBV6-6	CASRKWAGENTEAFF	TGTGCCAGCAGAAAGTGGGCAGGGGAGAACACTGAAGCTTTCTTT
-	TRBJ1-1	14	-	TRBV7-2	CASSHRRTDTEAFF	TGTGCCAGCAGTCATAGACGGACAGACACTGAAGCTTTCTTT
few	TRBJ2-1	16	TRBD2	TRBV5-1	CASSLAWASGGGEQFF	TGCGCCAGCAGCTTGGCCTGGGCTAGCGGGGGCGGTGAGCAGTTCTTC
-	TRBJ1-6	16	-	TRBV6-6	CASSYSNSALLSPLHF	TGTGCCAGCAGTTACTCGAACAGCGCCCTCCTTTCACCCCTCCACTTT
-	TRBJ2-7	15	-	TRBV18	CASSPPGTTAYEQYF	TGTGCCAGCTCACCACCAGGGACGACCGCCTACGAGCAGTACTTC
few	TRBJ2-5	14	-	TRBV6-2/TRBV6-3	CASSYSGVRETQYF	TGTGCCAGCAGTTACTCAGGGGTGCGGGAGACCCAGTACTTC
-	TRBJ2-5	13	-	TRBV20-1	CSASKDWAETQYF	TGCAGTGCTAGTAAGGACTGGGCGGAGACCCAGTACTTC
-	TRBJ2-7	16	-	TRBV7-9	CASSLLFGGRGDEQYF	TGTGCCAGCAGCTTGTTATTTGGGGGAAGGGGGGACGAGCAGTACTTC
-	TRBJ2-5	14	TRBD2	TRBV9	CASSVTSGQETQYF	TGTGCCAGCAGCGTGACTAGCGGCCAAGAGACCCAGTACTTC
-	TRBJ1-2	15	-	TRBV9	CASSASSRHNYGYTF	TGTGCCAGCAGCGCCTCGAGTAGACATAACTATGGCTACACCTTC
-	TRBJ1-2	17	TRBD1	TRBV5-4	CASSSKIAGTGTYGYTF	TGTGCCAGCAGCAGCAAAATCGCCGGGACAGGGACCTATGGCTACACCTTC
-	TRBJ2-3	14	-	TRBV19	CASSIDPGRGYKYF	TGTGCCAGTAGTATAGATCCTGGGCGTGGGTACAAGTATTTT
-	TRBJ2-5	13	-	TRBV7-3	CASAPAGRETQYF	TGTGCCAGCGCCCCAGCGGGCCGAGAGACCCAGTACTTC
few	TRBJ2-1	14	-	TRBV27	CASSFRGTYNEQFF	TGTGCCAGCAGTTTTCGGGGTACCTACAATGAGCAGTTCTTC
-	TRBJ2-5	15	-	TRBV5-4	CASSFGGSDGWAQYF	TGTGCCAGCAGCTTTGGGGGGTCCGATGGATGGGCCCAGTACTTC
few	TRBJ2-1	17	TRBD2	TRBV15	CATSRDPGTSGINEQFF	TGTGCCACCAGCAGAGATCCCGGGACTAGCGGGATTAATGAGCAGTTCTTC
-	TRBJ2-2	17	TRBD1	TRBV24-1	CATSEHLTGGITGELFF	TGTGCCACCAGTGAGCACCTGACAGGGGGCATCACCGGGGAGCTGTTTTTT
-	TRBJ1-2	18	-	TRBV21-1	CASMQTPPLRTENYGYTF	TGTGCCAGCATGCAAACCCCTCCGTTACGGACGGAGAACTATGGCTACACCTTC
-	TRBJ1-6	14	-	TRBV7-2	CASSQGSYNSPLHF	TGTGCCAGCAGCCAGGGGTCCTATAATTCACCCCTCCACTTT
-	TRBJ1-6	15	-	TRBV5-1	CASSLFLGGNSPLHF	TGCGCCAGCAGCTTGTTTCTCGGGGGGAATTCACCCCTCCACTTT
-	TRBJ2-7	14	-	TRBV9	CASSYTRQIYEQYF	TGTGCCAGCAGCTACACTAGGCAGATTTACGAGCAGTACTTC
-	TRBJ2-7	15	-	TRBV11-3	CASSPSGSSSYEQYF	TGTGCCAGCAGCCCGAGCGGGTCGAGCTCCTACGAGCAGTACTTC
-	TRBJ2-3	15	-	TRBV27	CASSSPLTGTDTQYF	TGTGCCAGCAGTTCCCCTCTGACGGGCACAGATACGCAGTATTTT
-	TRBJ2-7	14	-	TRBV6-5	CASSYTRQAYEQYF	TGTGCCAGCAGTTACACCAGACAGGCCTACGAGCAGTACTTC
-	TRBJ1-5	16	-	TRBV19	CASSIRAGSPNQPQHF	TGTGCCAGTAGTATAAGGGCAGGCAGCCCCAATCAGCCCCAGCATTTT
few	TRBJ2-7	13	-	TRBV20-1	CSASPDKLYEQYF	TGCAGTGCTAGTCCCGATAAACTCTACGAGCAGTACTTC
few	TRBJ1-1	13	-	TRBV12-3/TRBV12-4	CASSLLLNTEAFF	TGTGCCAGCAGTTTACTTTTGAACACTGAAGCTTTCTTT